This T cell receptor (beta chain) comes out of a study of shared T cell receptors in the human thymus. The CDR3 has 18 residues. Looked up from germline, CDR1 is SGHTA and CDR2 is FQGNSA. V gave up 1 base and J gave up 7 bases, with 22 bases separating them. Clones were read by immunoSEQ multiplex PCR, and TCRdb kept only the in-frame ones, dropping some. The sample lists more than 550,000 clones; approximately 85% were seen once. This sample also belongs to another study, concerning human thymus T cells. That work contributes: Donor material was obtained from healthy Finnish infants undergoing corrective surgery for congenital heart defects. Corrective heart surgery yielded the resections from which the thymus tissue came. Gene usage for V and J segments appeared biased in thymic and blood repertoires. Related research examined unrelated individuals and reported that their thymic repertoires overlapped highly.

The receptor was derived from a girl in the first two years of life with a congenital heart defect. The specimen was thymocytes. The chain uses TRBV7-2 and TRBJ1-4, with D perhaps TRBD1 (5 bases). CDR3 in amino acids: CASSLGAGRAYIGEKLFF. CDR3 DNA: TGTGCCAGCAGCTTAGGGGCAGGGAGGGCATATATCGGTGAAAAACTGTTTTTT.